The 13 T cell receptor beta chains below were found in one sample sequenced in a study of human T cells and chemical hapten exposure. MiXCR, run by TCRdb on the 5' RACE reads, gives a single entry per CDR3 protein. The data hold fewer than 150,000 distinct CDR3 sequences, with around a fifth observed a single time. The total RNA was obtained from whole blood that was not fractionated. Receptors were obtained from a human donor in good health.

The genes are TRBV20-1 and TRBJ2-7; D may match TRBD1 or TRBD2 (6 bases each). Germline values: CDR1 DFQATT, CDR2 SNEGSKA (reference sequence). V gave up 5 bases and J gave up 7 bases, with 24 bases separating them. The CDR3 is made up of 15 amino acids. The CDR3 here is CSAGGGDGEAREQYF. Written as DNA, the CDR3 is TGCAGTGCTGGAGGGGGTGATGGGGAGGCTCGGGAGCAGTACTTC.

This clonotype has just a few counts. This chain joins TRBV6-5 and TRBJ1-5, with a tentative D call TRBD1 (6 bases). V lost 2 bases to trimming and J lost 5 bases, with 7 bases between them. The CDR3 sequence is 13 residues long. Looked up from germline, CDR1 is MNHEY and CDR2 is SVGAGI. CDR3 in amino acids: CASSYRGDQPQHF. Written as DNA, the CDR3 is TGTGCCAGCAGTTACAGGGGGGATCAGCCCCAGCATTTT.

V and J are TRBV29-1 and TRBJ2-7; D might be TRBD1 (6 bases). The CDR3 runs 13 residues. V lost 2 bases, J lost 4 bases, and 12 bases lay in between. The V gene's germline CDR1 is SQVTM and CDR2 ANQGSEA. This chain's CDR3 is CSVEIRQGYEQYF. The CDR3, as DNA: TGCAGCGTTGAAATCAGGCAGGGGTACGAGCAGTACTTC.

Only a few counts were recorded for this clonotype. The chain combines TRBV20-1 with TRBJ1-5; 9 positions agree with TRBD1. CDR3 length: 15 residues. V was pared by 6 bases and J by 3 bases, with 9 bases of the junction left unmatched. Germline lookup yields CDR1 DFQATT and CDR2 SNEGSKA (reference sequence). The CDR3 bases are TGCAGTGCCATATGGGGACAGGGCGCCAATCAGCCCCAGCATTTT. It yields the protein CSAIWGQGANQPQHF.

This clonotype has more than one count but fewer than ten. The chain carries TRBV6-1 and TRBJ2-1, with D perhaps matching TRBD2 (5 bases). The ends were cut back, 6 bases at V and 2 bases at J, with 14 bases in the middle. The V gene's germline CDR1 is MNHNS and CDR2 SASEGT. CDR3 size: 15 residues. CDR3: CASRPTGGPYNEQFF. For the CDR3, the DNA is TGTGCCAGCAGGCCAACCGGAGGCCCCTACAATGAGCAGTTCTTC.

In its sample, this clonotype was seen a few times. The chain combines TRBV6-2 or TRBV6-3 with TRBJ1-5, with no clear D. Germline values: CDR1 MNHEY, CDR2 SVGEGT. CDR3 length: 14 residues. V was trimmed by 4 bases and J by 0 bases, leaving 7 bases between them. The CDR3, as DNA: TGTGCCAGCAGTTGGTCGGGTAGCAATCAGCCCCAGCATTTT. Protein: CASSWSGSNQPQHF.

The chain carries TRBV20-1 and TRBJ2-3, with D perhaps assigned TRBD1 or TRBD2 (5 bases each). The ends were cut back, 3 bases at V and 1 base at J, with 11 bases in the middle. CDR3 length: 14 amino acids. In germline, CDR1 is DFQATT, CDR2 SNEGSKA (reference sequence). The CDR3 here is CSASWVGGTDTQYF. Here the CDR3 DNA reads TGCAGTGCTAGTTGGGTGGGGGGCACAGATACGCAGTATTTT.

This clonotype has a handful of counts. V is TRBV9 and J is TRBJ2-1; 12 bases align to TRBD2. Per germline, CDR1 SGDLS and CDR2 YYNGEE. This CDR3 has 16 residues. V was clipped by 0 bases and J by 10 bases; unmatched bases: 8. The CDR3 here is CASSVGASGRAGEQFF. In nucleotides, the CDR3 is TGTGCCAGCAGCGTAGGTGCTAGCGGGAGGGCAGGGGAGCAGTTCTTC.

The CDR3 protein is CSAVNPREGDTQYF. The CDR3 region has the DNA TGCAGTGCCGTTAATCCGCGGGAGGGCGATACGCAGTATTTT. The genes are TRBV20-1 and TRBJ2-3; the match to TRBD2 covers 9 bases. The CDR3 extends over 14 amino acids. CDR1 DFQATT and CDR2 SNEGSKA come from the germline V gene (reference sequence). With V trimmed by 6 bases and J by 6 bases, 10 bases remained unmatched.

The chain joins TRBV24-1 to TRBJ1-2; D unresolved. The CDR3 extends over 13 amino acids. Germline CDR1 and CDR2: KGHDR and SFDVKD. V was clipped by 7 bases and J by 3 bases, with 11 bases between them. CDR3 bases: TGTGCCACCAGGGGCAGGTTCCACTATGGCTACACCTTC. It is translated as CATRGRFHYGYTF.

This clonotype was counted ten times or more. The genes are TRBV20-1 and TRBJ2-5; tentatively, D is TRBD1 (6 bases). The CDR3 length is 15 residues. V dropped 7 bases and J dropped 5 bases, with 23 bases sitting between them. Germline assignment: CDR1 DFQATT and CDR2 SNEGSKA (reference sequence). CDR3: CSEQGLLRSEETQYF. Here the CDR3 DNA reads TGCAGTGAACAGGGCCTCTTGAGAAGTGAGGAGACCCAGTACTTC.

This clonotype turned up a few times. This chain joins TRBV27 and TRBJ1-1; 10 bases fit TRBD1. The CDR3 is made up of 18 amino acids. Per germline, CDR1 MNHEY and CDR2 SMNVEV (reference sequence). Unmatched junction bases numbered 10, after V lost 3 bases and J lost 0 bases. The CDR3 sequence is CASSFLVTGTGVNTEAFF. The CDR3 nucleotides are TGTGCCAGCAGTTTTCTGGTAACCGGGACAGGGGTGAACACTGAAGCTTTCTTT.

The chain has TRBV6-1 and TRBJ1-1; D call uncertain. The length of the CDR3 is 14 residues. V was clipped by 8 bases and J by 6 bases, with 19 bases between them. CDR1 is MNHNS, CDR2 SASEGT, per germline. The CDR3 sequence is CASRSVFREAEAFF. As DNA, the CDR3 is TGTGCCAGCCGAAGTGTGTTCCGGGAAGCTGAAGCTTTCTTT.